This T cell receptor (beta chain) originates from a study of Tregs in tolerant kidney transplant recipients. For the study at large: Mixed chimerism was transient after nonmyeloablative marrow transplants from related graft donors.

Study results and caveats: Few patients were studied, so findings need validation in larger groups. Changing PCR primers prevented nucleotide comparison between some patients' samples.

Trimming pared 5 bases from V and 1 base from J, leaving 11 bases between. CDR1 is MNHEY and CDR2 is SMNVEV in the germline V gene (reference sequence). CDR3 length: 15 residues. The method was immunoSEQ multiplex PCR; TCRdb's version includes in-frame clones alone and lacks a portion of them. The data contain tens of thousands of clones, approximately 98% of them singletons. CD4+CD25+CD127- Tregs, CD4+CD25- non-Tregs, CD4 and CD8 cells were sorted. A note on this clone: Its antigen remains unknown.

This TCR was recovered from a human donor who received a combined kidney and bone marrow transplant. This specimen consisted of CD4+ T cells from blood, obtained before the transplant. The chain recombines TRBV27 with TRBJ1-4, with D uncertain. The CDR3 nucleotides are TGTGCCAGCAGTCGCCGGGGTGGAACTAATGAAAAACTGTTTTTT. It specifies CASSRRGGTNEKLFF.